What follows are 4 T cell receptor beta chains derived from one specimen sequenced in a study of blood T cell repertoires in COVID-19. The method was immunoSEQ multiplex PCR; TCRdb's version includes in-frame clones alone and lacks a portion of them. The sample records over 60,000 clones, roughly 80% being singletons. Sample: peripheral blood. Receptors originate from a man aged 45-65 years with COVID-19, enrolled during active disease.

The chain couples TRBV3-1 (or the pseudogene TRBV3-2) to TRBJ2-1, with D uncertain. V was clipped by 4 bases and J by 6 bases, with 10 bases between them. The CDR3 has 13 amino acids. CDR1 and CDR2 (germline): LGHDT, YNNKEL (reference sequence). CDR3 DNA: TGTGCCAGCAGCCCTATCCCCTCCAATGAGCAGTTCTTC. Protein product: CASSPIPSNEQFF.

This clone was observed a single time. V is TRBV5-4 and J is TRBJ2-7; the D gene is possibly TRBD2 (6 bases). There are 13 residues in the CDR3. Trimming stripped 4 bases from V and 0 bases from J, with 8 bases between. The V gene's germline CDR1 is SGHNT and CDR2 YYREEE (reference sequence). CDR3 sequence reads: CASSRDFSYEQYF. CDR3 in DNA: TGTGCCAGCAGCAGGGACTTCTCCTACGAGCAGTACTTC.

In nucleotides, the CDR3 is TGTGCCAGCAGGGTAGCGGGAGGGACCGGGGAGCAGTACTTC. It encodes CASRVAGGTGEQYF. The chain has TRBV7-2 and TRBJ2-7, with 11 nucleotides matching TRBD2. This CDR3 has 14 amino acids. V shed 6 bases and J 7 bases; nucleotides not matched to a gene: 8. Germline assignment: CDR1 SGHTA and CDR2 FQGNSA.

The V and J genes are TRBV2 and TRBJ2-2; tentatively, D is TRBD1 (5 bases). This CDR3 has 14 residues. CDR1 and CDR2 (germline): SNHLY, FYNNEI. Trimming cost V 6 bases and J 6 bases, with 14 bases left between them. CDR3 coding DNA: TGTGCCAGCAGGGAGACAGTGCCCCCCGGGGAGCTGTTTTTT. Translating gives CASRETVPPGELFF.